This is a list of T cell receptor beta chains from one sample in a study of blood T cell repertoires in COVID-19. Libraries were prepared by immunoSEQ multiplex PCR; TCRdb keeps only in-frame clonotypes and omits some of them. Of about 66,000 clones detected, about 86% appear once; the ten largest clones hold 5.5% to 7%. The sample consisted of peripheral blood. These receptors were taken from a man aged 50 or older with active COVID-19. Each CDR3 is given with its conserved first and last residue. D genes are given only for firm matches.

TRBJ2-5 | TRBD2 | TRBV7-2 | CASSLERTRGETQYF
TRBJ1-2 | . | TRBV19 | CASSAGGNRFFYGYTF
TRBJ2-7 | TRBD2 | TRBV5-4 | CASSSSGGSPYEQYF
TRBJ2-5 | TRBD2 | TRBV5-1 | CASSFGLAEGGTQYF
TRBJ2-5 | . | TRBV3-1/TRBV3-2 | CASSPPGETQYF
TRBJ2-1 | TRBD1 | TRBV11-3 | CASSMDRGASNEQFF
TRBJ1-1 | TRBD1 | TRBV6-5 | CASRRSGGSAEAFF
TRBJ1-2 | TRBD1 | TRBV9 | CASSVEPTGTNYGYTF
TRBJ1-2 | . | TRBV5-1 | CASSLGIRHRNSYGYTF
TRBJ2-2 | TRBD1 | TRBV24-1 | CATSDPNNRGTGELFF
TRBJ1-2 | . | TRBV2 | CASSSRQTLYGYTF
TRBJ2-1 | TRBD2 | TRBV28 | CATSGSYNEQFF
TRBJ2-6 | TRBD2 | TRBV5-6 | CASSPLAGPSGANVLTF
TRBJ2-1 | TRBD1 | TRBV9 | CASSKGTGDYNEQFF
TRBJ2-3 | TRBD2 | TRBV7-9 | CASSQGGTSGGAKTDTQYF
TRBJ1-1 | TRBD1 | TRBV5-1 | CASSLEFGQVNTEAFF
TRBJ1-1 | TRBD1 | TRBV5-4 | CASSSWDRENTEAFF
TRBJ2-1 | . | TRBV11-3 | CASSTSFPLAEVNNEQFF
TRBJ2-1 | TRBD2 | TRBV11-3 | CASSRGGRAVDEQFF
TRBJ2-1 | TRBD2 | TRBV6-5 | CASSYKAGGPYNEQFF
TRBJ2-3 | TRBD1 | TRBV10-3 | CASNRQGFTDTQYF
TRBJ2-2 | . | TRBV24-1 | CATSAGTFNTGELFF
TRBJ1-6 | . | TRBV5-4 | CASSVDRYNSPLHF
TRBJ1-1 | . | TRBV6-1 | CASSEALLEWASTEAFF
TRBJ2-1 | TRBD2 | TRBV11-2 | CASSLVEGLAGGYNEQFF
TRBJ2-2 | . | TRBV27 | CASSLLEHGELFF
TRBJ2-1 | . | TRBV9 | CASSVGAGPVHEQFF
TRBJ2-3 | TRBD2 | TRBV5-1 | CASSASGTSGTDTQYF
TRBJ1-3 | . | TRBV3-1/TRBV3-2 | CASSLPRPGQAGNTIYF
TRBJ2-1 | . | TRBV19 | CASSNLEGKTYLRGEQFF
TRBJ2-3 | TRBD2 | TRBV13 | CASSFRLAGYTDTQYF
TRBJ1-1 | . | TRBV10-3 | CAISTGVPEAEAFF
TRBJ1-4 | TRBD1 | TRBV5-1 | CASSRDSINEKLFF
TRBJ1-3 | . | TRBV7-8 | CASSYGRPGNTIYF
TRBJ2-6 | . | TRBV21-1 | CASSKGTGGAPGANVLTF
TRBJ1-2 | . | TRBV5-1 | CASSLAVVVEDSGYTF
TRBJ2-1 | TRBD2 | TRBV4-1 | CASSQDRLAGTYNEQFF
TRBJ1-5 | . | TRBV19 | CASSEGGGRGQPQHF
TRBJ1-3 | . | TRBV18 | CASSPLGTRIAYGNTIYF
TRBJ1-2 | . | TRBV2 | CASSELRNYGYTF
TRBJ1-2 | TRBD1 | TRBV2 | CASSKGQGTWWGYTF
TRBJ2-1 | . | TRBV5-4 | CASSRPSGGGSPRNEQFF
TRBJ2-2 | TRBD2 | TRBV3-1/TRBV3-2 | CASSQTSGRYTGELFF
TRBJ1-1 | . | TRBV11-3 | CASSRNTEAFF
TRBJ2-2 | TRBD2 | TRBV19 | CASSSSGRATGELFF
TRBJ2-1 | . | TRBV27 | CASSLYPGSWEQFF
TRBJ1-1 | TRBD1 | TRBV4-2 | CASSQGNRGNTEAFF
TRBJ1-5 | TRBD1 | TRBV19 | CASTFGTGGGQPQHF
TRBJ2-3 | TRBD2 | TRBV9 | CASSGHGAGPTDTQYF
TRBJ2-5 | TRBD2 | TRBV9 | CASSSRTSGVETQYF
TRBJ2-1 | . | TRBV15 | CATSRTGSSYNEQFF
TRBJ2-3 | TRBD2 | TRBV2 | CARGTSGGPTNTQYF
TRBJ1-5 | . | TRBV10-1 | CASSFGPRGPQHF
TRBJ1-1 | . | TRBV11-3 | CASGKNTEAFF
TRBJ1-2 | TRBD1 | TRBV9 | CASSPVDRALGYTF
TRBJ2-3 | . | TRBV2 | CASRVTRADTQYF